This T cell receptor beta chain was sequenced during a study of blood T cell repertoires in COVID-19. The wider study: The origin of the acute and convalescent COVID-19 samples was the United States, Italy and Spain. Nucleic acid was either cDNA or gDNA, and it came from T cells, B-cell-depleted T cells, or PBMCs.

Germline loops: CDR1 MNHEY, CDR2 SVGAGI. The CDR3 spans 15 residues. V lost 0 bases to trimming and J lost 4 bases, with 12 bases between them. Per the authors' pipeline: Amplification of reference gene primers provided the estimated nucleated cell counts. The data were produced by immunoSEQ multiplex PCR, yet TCRdb's version contains in-frame clones alone and is incomplete. The V and J calls and the clone size are those of that table, but D and trimming were determined from the DNA. In the table there are under 200,000 clones, around 81% of which are singletons. The sequenced sample consisted of peripheral blood. The rearrangement joins TRBV6-5 to TRBJ1-2; tentatively, D is TRBD1 (6 bases). This receptor was taken from a man aged 70-80 years who had recovered from COVID-19. CDR3: CASSYSSRGLYGYTF. CDR3 coding DNA: TGTGCCAGCAGTTACTCGTCCAGGGGCCTCTATGGCTACACCTTC.